The T cell receptor beta chain under discussion was sequenced for a study of blood T cells in healthy people across ages (dated by TCRdb to about 2015). Background on the whole study: Template switching captured roughly one uniquely barcoded TCR beta cDNA molecule per two T cells in model experiments. Two additional independent replicas of 1 million unique cDNA reads from the same blood draw were analyzed for two donors (one aged 18 to 29 and one aged 80 or older). The study measured age-related changes in TCR beta repertoire diversity using deep sequencing normalized with unique cDNA molecular identifiers. To avoid experimental bias, donors of different ages were spread randomly across the sequencing lanes. The donors were split into four age groups: young (average 16 years), middle-aged (about 40), aged (more than 60) and long-lived (about 74).

This clonotype was counted between two and nine times. Its antigen target is currently unknown. No base-level quality is on record; no much larger clone is a single base apart. General findings and caveats noted by the study authors: Since profiling was done on bulk unsorted PBMCs, naive and antigen-experienced compartments could not be conclusively compared. Observed TCR beta diversity per million T cells fell roughly linearly with age, and a significant reduction was already apparent by age about 38. Observed TCR beta diversity correlated strongly with the percentage of naive T cells measured by flow cytometry. Total diversity estimates from one million sequenced T cells were considered lower bounds and underestimates. Compared with the aged group, more naive CD4+ T cells, fewer expanded clones and increased TCR diversity were shown by the long-lived group, suggesting age selection. The CMV infection status of donors was not known, potentially confounding age-related changes in expanded clonotypes.

CDR1 and CDR2, looked up from the germline V gene, are SGHTA and FQGTGA. The CDR3 measures 16 amino acids from cysteine to phenylalanine. The retained sequence is limited to the CDR3, 48 bases, with the frame set at the first base. V trim: 2 bases; J trim: 4 bases; unmatched bases: 7. The donors were roughly 40 Caucasian individuals from Russia, aged roughly 6 to 100 years, who were systemically healthy. Each donor gave approximately 9.3 milliliters of peripheral blood, collected into EDTA-treated Vacutainer tubes. Ficoll-Paque density-gradient centrifugation was used to isolate PBMCs, with at least 6.5 million per sample. Total RNA, at least 5 micrograms per sample, was extracted from PBMCs with Trizol reagent. The percentages of naive CD45RAhigh/CD27high T cells were determined by flow cytometry on a PBMC aliquot from every donor. To prepare the library, 5' RACE was applied. Sequencer: Illumina HiSeq 2500. A second PCR of roughly 7 to 11 cycles was run with a J-beta primer mix and a sample-barcoded 5' primer. Each TCR beta cDNA molecule received a unique molecular identifier from a template-switch 5' adaptor carrying 12 random nucleotides. Each sample yielded at least 2.5 million CDR3-containing paired-end reads. The Mint cDNA synthesis kit, primed by a TRBC-specific oligonucleotide, was used to synthesize first-strand cDNA from all RNA. Following uracil-DNA glycosylase treatment, a first 18-cycle PCR with universal primers M1SS and BC2_uni_R was performed on all cDNA. The original pipeline was this. For normalization, 1 million high-quality reads were randomly selected from each sample, with every read carrying a distinct molecular identifier. Reads with shared molecular identifiers were discarded instead of being binned into consensus sequences. MiTCR, with a Q25 quality threshold and the strictest error-elimination algorithm, was used for CDR3 identification, clonotype clustering and error correction. A nonparametric unseen species model using Euler transformation provided a lower-bound estimate of total TCR beta diversity. The public reads were reanalyzed by TCRdb: fastp trimming at Q25, MiXCR alignment, in-frame beta chains only. Each CDR3 protein gets just one entry, which takes the most common genes and DNA from the rows behind it. Here the V and J calls rest on TCRdb's processing, not on the authors' analysis. This sample lists about 1.8 million distinct CDR3 sequences; around 50% were detected once. Jointly, the top ten make up approximately 2.1% of the sample.

The V and J segments used are TRBV7-3 and TRBJ2-3; TRBD2 aligns with 9 central bases. The TCR originated in a woman in her forties in good health. Specimen: blood. The CDR3 reads as follows: CASSLGVAGVSDTQYF. The nucleotide sequence is TGTGCCAGCAGCTTAGGGGTAGCGGGGGTCTCAGATACGCAGTATTTT.